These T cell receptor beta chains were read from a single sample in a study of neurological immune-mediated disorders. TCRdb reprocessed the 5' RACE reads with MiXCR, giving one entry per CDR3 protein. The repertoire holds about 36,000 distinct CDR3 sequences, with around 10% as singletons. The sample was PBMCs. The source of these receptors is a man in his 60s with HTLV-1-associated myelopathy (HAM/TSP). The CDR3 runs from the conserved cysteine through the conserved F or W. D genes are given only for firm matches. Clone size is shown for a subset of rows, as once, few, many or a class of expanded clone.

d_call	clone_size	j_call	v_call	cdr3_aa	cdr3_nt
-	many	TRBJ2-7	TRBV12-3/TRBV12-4	CASSFTVFVGPTFSYEQYF	TGTGCCAGCAGTTTTACTGTCTTCGTTGGCCCGACGTTCTCCTACGAGCAGTACTTC
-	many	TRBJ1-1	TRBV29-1	CSATEEVAEAFF	TGCAGCGCGACGGAGGAGGTAGCTGAAGCTTTCTTT
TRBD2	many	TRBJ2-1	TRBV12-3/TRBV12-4	CASSLILAGAPFF	TGTGCCAGCAGTCTCATACTAGCGGGAGCCCCGTTCTTC
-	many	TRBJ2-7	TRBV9	CASSTQGSGNYEQYF	TGTGCCAGCAGCACCCAAGGTTCGGGGAACTACGAGCAGTACTTC
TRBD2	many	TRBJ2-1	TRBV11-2	CASSLKAGGPNNEQFF	TGTGCCAGCAGCTTGAAGGCGGGAGGGCCGAACAATGAGCAGTTCTTC
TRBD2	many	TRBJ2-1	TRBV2	CASSPIREGLNNEQFF	TGTGCCAGCAGTCCCATCCGGGAGGGCTTGAACAATGAGCAGTTCTTC
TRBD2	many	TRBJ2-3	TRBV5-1	CASRDGLAGTDTQYF	TGCGCCAGCAGAGATGGACTAGCGGGCACAGATACGCAGTATTTT
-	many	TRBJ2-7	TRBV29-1	CSVEVVGSYEQYF	TGCAGCGTTGAAGTAGTGGGCTCCTACGAGCAGTACTTC
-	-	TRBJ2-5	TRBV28	CASSPGRKETQYF	TGTGCCAGCAGTCCAGGGCGTAAGGAGACCCAGTACTTC
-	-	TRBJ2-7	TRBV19	CATLPDRGLWTYEQYF	TGTGCCACCCTCCCCGACCGGGGTTTGTGGACCTACGAGCAGTACTTC
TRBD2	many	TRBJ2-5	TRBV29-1	CSVDRLAGVTGETQYF	TGCAGCGTTGACCGACTAGCGGGAGTCACCGGAGAGACCCAGTACTTC
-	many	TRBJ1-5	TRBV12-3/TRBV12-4	CATALSNQPQHF	TGTGCCACCGCATTGAGCAATCAGCCCCAGCATTTT
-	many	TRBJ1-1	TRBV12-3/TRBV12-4	CATFTRVITEAFF	TGTGCCACCTTCACACGAGTCATCACTGAAGCTTTCTTT
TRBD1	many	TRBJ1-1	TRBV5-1	CASRRKPTGGAEDTEAFF	TGCGCCAGCAGAAGGAAGCCAACAGGGGGCGCGGAGGACACTGAAGCTTTCTTT
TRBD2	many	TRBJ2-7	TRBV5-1	CASSNRLAGAYEQYF	TGCGCCAGCAGCAACCGACTAGCGGGGGCCTACGAGCAGTACTTC
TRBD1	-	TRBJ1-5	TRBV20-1	CSARRGQGTYHPQHF	TGCAGTGCTAGGAGAGGACAGGGGACTTATCACCCCCAACATTTT
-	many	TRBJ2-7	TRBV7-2	CASSSSGGSTYEQYF	TGTGCCAGCAGCTCATCAGGGGGGAGCACCTACGAGCAGTACTTC
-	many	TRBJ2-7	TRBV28	CASTQKDYEQYF	TGTGCCAGCACCCAAAAGGACTACGAGCAGTACTTC
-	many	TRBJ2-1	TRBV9	CASSVGRNSYNEQFF	TGTGCCAGCAGCGTAGGTCGGAACTCCTACAATGAGCAGTTCTTC
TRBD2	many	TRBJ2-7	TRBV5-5	CASSLEPGGPSEQYF	TGTGCCAGCAGCTTGGAGCCGGGAGGGCCTTCCGAGCAGTACTTC
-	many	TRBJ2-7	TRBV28	CASSFEWGEQYF	TGTGCCAGCAGTTTCGAGTGGGGCGAGCAGTACTTC
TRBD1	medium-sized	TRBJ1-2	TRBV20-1	CSAAEGGNYGYTF	TGCAGTGCGGCCGAAGGGGGCAACTATGGCTACACCTTC
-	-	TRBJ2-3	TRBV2	CANKGDASTDTQYF	TGTGCCAACAAAGGAGATGCTAGCACAGATACGCAGTATTTT
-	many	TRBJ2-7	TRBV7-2	CASSYAGGPSEQYF	TGTGCCAGCAGCTACGCTGGGGGGCCCTCCGAGCAGTACTTC
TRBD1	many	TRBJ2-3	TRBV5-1	CASIQQGGDTQYF	TGCGCCAGCATCCAACAGGGGGGTGATACGCAGTATTTT
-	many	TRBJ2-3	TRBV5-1	CASSGSGTLDTQYF	TGCGCCAGCAGTGGGTCGGGAACGTTGGATACGCAGTATTTT
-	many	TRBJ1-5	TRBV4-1	CASSQAGEQPQHF	TGCGCCAGCAGCCAAGCGGGGGAGCAGCCCCAGCATTTT
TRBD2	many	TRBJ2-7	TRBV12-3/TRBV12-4	CASRLAGPYEQYF	TGTGCCAGCAGGCTAGCGGGGCCCTACGAGCAGTACTTC
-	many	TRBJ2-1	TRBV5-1	CASSWARPDKYNEQFF	TGCGCCAGCAGCTGGGCCAGACCTGACAAGTACAATGAGCAGTTCTTC
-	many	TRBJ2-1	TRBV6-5	CASSYGRSPRANEQFF	TGTGCCAGCAGTTACGGGCGGAGCCCCCGGGCCAATGAGCAGTTCTTC
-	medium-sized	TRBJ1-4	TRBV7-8	CASSIGWDTQTIGLFF	TGTGCCAGCAGTATCGGGTGGGACACCCAAACAATCGGACTGTTTTTT